A selection of T cell receptor beta chains follows, all from one sample in a study of Ad26.COV2.S vaccination and SARS-CoV-2 variants. Clones were read by immunoSEQ multiplex PCR, and TCRdb kept only the in-frame ones, dropping some. Of about 680,000 clones detected, about 90% appear once; the ten largest clones hold approximately 1.5%. The specimen was peripheral blood, collected in a trial of Ad26.COV2.S vaccine versus placebo. The origin of the receptors is a person between 18 and 60 years old who received the Ad26.COV2.S COVID-19 vaccine or a placebo. CDR3s include the opening cysteine and the closing phenylalanine or tryptophan. Each record gives: J gene, D gene, clone size, V gene, CDR3 protein, CDR3 DNA. D genes are given only for firm matches. For some rows the clone size is stated as once, few or many, or as a class when expanded; others skip it.

J gene: TRBJ2-5; D gene: TRBD1; clone size: -; V gene: TRBV7-9; CDR3 protein: CASSSQGVIETQYF; CDR3 DNA: TGTGCCAGCAGCTCACAGGGGGTGATCGAGACCCAGTACTTC
J gene: TRBJ2-7; D gene: TRBD1; clone size: few; V gene: TRBV5-4; CDR3 protein: CASSLGWTGGAYEQYF; CDR3 DNA: TGTGCCAGCAGCTTGGGATGGACAGGGGGCGCGTACGAGCAGTACTTC
J gene: TRBJ2-5; D gene: -; clone size: -; V gene: TRBV3-1/TRBV3-2; CDR3 protein: CASRTEGGPKETQYF; CDR3 DNA: TGTGCCAGCAGGACGGAGGGGGGGCCGAAAGAGACCCAGTACTTC
J gene: TRBJ2-1; D gene: TRBD1; clone size: -; V gene: TRBV5-4; CDR3 protein: CASSFDRGAYNEQFF; CDR3 DNA: TGTGCCAGCAGCTTCGACAGGGGGGCCTACAATGAGCAGTTCTTC
J gene: TRBJ2-2; D gene: -; clone size: -; V gene: TRBV9; CDR3 protein: CASSVVSGLGTGELFF; CDR3 DNA: TGTGCCAGCAGCGTAGTCTCAGGTTTGGGGACCGGGGAGCTGTTTTTT
J gene: TRBJ2-7; D gene: TRBD1; clone size: -; V gene: TRBV19; CDR3 protein: CASSKIPGGNYEQYF; CDR3 DNA: TGTGCCAGTAGTAAGATTCCAGGGGGAAACTACGAGCAGTACTTC
J gene: TRBJ2-2; D gene: -; clone size: -; V gene: TRBV7-9; CDR3 protein: CASLPTGELFF; CDR3 DNA: TGTGCCAGCTTACCGACCGGGGAGCTGTTTTTT
J gene: TRBJ2-3; D gene: TRBD2; clone size: -; V gene: TRBV30; CDR3 protein: CAWSVGGTSDTQYF; CDR3 DNA: TGTGCCTGGAGTGTGGGAGGGACGTCAGATACGCAGTATTTT
J gene: TRBJ2-5; D gene: -; clone size: -; V gene: TRBV30; CDR3 protein: CAWSARPEETQYF; CDR3 DNA: TGTGCCTGGAGTGCTAGACCGGAGGAGACCCAGTACTTC
J gene: TRBJ2-7; D gene: TRBD1; clone size: -; V gene: TRBV15; CDR3 protein: CATSRGGRDRVVEQYF; CDR3 DNA: TGTGCCACCAGCAGAGGGGGGCGGGACAGGGTGGTTGAGCAGTACTTC
J gene: TRBJ1-1; D gene: TRBD1; clone size: -; V gene: TRBV30; CDR3 protein: CAWGQGIRPNTEAFF; CDR3 DNA: TGTGCCTGGGGACAGGGAATCCGCCCGAACACTGAAGCTTTCTTT
J gene: TRBJ2-5; D gene: -; clone size: -; V gene: TRBV5-1; CDR3 protein: CASSRTGEVETQYF; CDR3 DNA: TGCGCCAGCAGCCGAACAGGGGAGGTCGAGACCCAGTACTTC
J gene: TRBJ1-3; D gene: -; clone size: -; V gene: TRBV19; CDR3 protein: CASSWASGNTIYF; CDR3 DNA: TGTGCCAGTAGTTGGGCCTCTGGAAACACCATATATTTT
J gene: TRBJ2-7; D gene: -; clone size: few; V gene: TRBV6-1; CDR3 protein: CASSESVAAGWYEQYF; CDR3 DNA: TGTGCCAGCAGTGAATCCGTGGCGGCAGGGTGGTACGAGCAGTACTTC
J gene: TRBJ1-6; D gene: -; clone size: -; V gene: TRBV7-2; CDR3 protein: CASSLGTLYSPLHF; CDR3 DNA: TGTGCCAGCAGCTTGGGGACCTTGTATTCACCCCTCCACTTT
J gene: TRBJ1-3; D gene: -; clone size: -; V gene: TRBV29-1; CDR3 protein: CSVSGDSGNTIYF; CDR3 DNA: TGCAGCGTTTCAGGAGACAGCGGAAACACCATATATTTT
J gene: TRBJ2-1; D gene: -; clone size: -; V gene: TRBV9; CDR3 protein: CASSVVGRYNEQFF; CDR3 DNA: TGTGCCAGCAGCGTAGTCGGGCGCTACAATGAGCAGTTCTTC